One and the same sample provided the 21 T cell receptor beta chains below, sequenced in a study of T cells after yellow fever vaccination. Using its own MiXCR run on the 5' RACE reads, TCRdb lists one record per CDR3 protein. In the table there are over 85,000 distinct CDR3 sequences, 8.9% of which are singletons. This sample comprised CD8+ T cells not binding an NS4B(214-222) dextramer, sorted from PBMCs, obtained roughly 15 days after the first yellow fever vaccination. The receptors stem from a man younger than 35 who received the YFV17D yellow fever vaccine.

This clonotype was seen more than once but under ten times. The rearrangement links TRBV9 to TRBJ2-6; the D is unclear. With 2 bases removed from V and 2 bases from J, the gap between germline ends came to 14 bases. Germline V lookup: CDR1 SGDLS, CDR2 YYNGEE. The CDR3 covers 17 residues. CDR3 residues: CASSVLSRPTGANVLTF. The DNA of the CDR3 is TGTGCCAGCAGCGTTCTGAGTCGGCCAACTGGGGCCAACGTCCTGACTTTC.

This chain uses TRBV5-4 with TRBJ2-2; no clear D gene. The CDR3 contains 14 residues. With 4 bases removed from V and 0 bases from J, the gap between germline ends came to 7 bases. In germline, CDR1 is SGHNT, CDR2 YYREEE (reference sequence). CDR3 loop: CASSVGPNTGELFF. The DNA for the CDR3 is TGTGCCAGCAGCGTGGGCCCGAACACCGGGGAGCTGTTTTTT. Based on the CDR3 plus reference TRBV5-4 and TRBJ2-2, the full variable domain is ETGVTQSPTHLIKTRGQQVTLRCSSQSGHNTVSWYQQALGQGPQFIFQYYREEENGRGNFPPRFSGLQFPNYSSELNVNALELDDSALYLCASSVGPNTGELFFGEGSRLTVL.

The rearrangement joins TRBV7-3 to TRBJ2-2; TRBD1 might be the D (6 bases). V was pared by 3 bases and J by 0 bases, with 11 bases between. From germline, CDR1 is SGHTA and CDR2 FQGTGA. CDR3 length: 16 amino acids. The chain's CDR3 is CASSLQGLTNTGELFF. For the CDR3, the DNA is TGTGCCAGCAGCTTGCAGGGGCTCACGAACACCGGGGAGCTGTTTTTT.

This clonotype was observed a few times. The chain carries TRBV6-5 and TRBJ2-5; weak D call: TRBD2 (5 bases). The CDR3 runs to 14 residues. Germline-derived CDR1 and CDR2 are MNHEY and SVGAGI. V was trimmed by 4 bases and J by 3 bases, leaving 12 bases between them. The CDR3 nucleotides are TGTGCCAGCAGTTTCAGCCGGGGAGAAGAGACCCAGTACTTC. Its protein product is CASSFSRGEETQYF.

This clonotype has only a few counts. V and J are TRBV10-3 and TRBJ1-1, with D possibly TRBD1 on 5 matching bases. Deletions cut 7 bases from V and 2 bases from J, with 8 bases between. Germline-derived CDR1 and CDR2 are ENHRY and SYGVKD. The CDR3 extends over 12 amino acids. DNA for the CDR3: TGTGCCATCACCCAGGGTAACACTGAAGCTTTCTTT. This codes for CAITQGNTEAFF.

The V and J genes are TRBV5-1 and TRBJ2-7; 11 bases are a match to TRBD2. Germline-derived CDR1 and CDR2 are SGHRS and YFSETQ. The ends lost 4 bases at V and 2 bases at J; junction bases unmatched: 8. The CDR3 length is 16 residues. The CDR3 sequence: CASSVPTSGVTYEQYF. The DNA for the CDR3 is TGCGCCAGCAGCGTGCCGACTAGCGGGGTGACCTACGAGCAGTACTTC. The complete variable domain, with remaining parts taken from reference TRBV5-1 and TRBJ2-7, reads KAGVTQTPRYLIKTRGQQVTLSCSPISGHRSVSWYQQTPGQGLQFLFEYFSETQRNKGNFPGRFSGRQFSNSRSEMNVSTLELGDSALYLCASSVPTSGVTYEQYFGPGTRLTVT.

CDR3 residues: CASSLPYEQYF. In DNA, the CDR3 is TGTGCCAGCAGCCTCCCCTACGAGCAGTACTTC. J is TRBJ2-7 and V is TRBV13; no definite D call. CDR3 size: 11 residues. Trimming left V 5 bases short and J 2 bases short, with 4 bases between. The germline V gene encodes CDR1 PRHDT and CDR2 FYEKMQ (reference sequence).

A few counts support this clonotype. The chain carries TRBV20-1 and TRBJ2-7; D tentatively fits TRBD1 or TRBD2 (5 bases each). Trimming took off 6 bases at V and 3 bases at J, with 15 bases between the two ends. The CDR3 runs 13 residues. The germline gives CDR1 DFQATT, CDR2 SNEGSKA (reference sequence). The CDR3 sequence: CSASGTLGYEQYF. CDR3 coding DNA: TGCAGTGCCTCCGGGACGCTAGGCTACGAGCAGTACTTC.

This clonotype was observed a few times. The J gene is TRBJ2-2, the V gene TRBV5-1; D is tentatively TRBD1 or TRBD2 (6 bases each). This CDR3 comprises 17 residues. CDR1 and CDR2 from the germline V gene are SGHRS and YFSETQ. V was pared by 0 bases and J by 0 bases, with 12 bases between. The CDR3 DNA follows: TGCGCCAGCAGCTTGGGAGACGGGGGCGCGAACACCGGGGAGCTGTTTTTT. The encoded protein is CASSLGDGGANTGELFF.

The V call is TRBV11-2, the J call TRBJ2-2; no reliable D call. This CDR3 has 14 amino acids. The V gene's germline CDR1 is SGHAT and CDR2 FQNNGV. V lost 7 bases and J 8 bases, leaving 17 bases between the germline ends. Here the CDR3 reads CASTHYDFSGELFF. The CDR3 coding sequence is TGTGCCAGCACCCACTACGACTTTTCGGGGGAGCTGTTTTTT. Full variable domain (rest looked up from reference TRBV11-2 and TRBJ2-2): EAGVAQSPRYKIIEKRQSVAFWCNPISGHATLYWYQQILGQGPKLLIQFQNNGVVDDSQLPKDRFSAERLKGVDSTLKIQPAKLEDSAVYLCASTHYDFSGELFFGEGSRLTVL.

The sample holds a few counts of this clonotype. V is TRBV4-1 and J is TRBJ1-5, with D uncertain. The CDR3 extends over 15 amino acids. Germline CDR1 reads MGHRA; CDR2 reads YSYEKL. V lost 0 bases and J 5 bases, leaving 11 bases between the germline ends. The CDR3 bases are TGCGCCAGCAGCCAAGACGAAGGCGGGTATCAGCCCCAGCATTTT. This gives the protein CASSQDEGGYQPQHF.

This chain connects TRBV5-1 to TRBJ2-1, with 8 positions matching TRBD2. After removal of 1 base from V and 3 bases from J, the junction contained 9 bases not matched to a gene. Germline V gene data show CDR1 as SGHRS and CDR2 as YFSETQ. This CDR3 region has 17 residues. This CDR3 is CASSLRGSGGYYNEQFF. CDR3 coding DNA: TGCGCCAGCAGCTTGAGGGGGAGCGGGGGATACTACAATGAGCAGTTCTTC. Using reference TRBV5-1 and TRBJ2-1 for the parts outside the CDR3, the full variable domain is KAGVTQTPRYLIKTRGQQVTLSCSPISGHRSVSWYQQTPGQGLQFLFEYFSETQRNKGNFPGRFSGRQFSNSRSEMNVSTLELGDSALYLCASSLRGSGGYYNEQFFGPGTRLTVL.

The sample holds a few counts of this clonotype. The chain couples TRBV3-1 to TRBJ2-1; TRBD2 aligns across 11 bases. Germline CDR1 reads LGHDT; CDR2 reads YNNKEL (reference sequence). The CDR3 consists of 15 residues. The V gene end was trimmed by 3 bases and the J gene end by 9 bases; junction bases not matched to a gene: 7. The CDR3 here is CASSQRLAGSSEQFF. The CDR3 nucleotides read TGTGCCAGCAGCCAGCGACTAGCGGGGTCTAGTGAGCAGTTCTTC.

V and J are TRBV4-3 and TRBJ1-2; D is perhaps TRBD1 (6 bases). Germline V gene lookup returns CDR1 LGHNA and CDR2 YSLEER. The CDR3 totals 12 residues. V shed 3 bases and J shed 8 bases, with 10 bases lying between them. For the CDR3, the DNA is TGCGCCAGCAGCCAGACTCAGGGGGGCTACACCTTC. Protein sequence: CASSQTQGGYTF.

This clonotype came up a few times. J is TRBJ1-4 and V is TRBV12-3 or TRBV12-4; D unresolved. V was shortened by 1 base and J by 10 bases, with 7 bases between the two germline ends. This CDR3 is built from 12 residues. CDR3 coding DNA: TGTGCCAGCAGTTTAGTCGGTACAAAACTGTTTTTT. It encodes CASSLVGTKLFF.

This clonotype turned up a few times. The chain's CDR3 is CASSQERSGGGANVLTF. The CDR3 nucleotides are TGTGCCAGCAGCCAAGAGAGGTCGGGTGGTGGGGCCAACGTCCTGACTTTC. The chain carries TRBV3-1 and TRBJ2-6; unclear D gene. Germline V lookup: CDR1 LGHDT, CDR2 YNNKEL (reference sequence). The CDR3 runs to 17 residues. V was trimmed by 0 bases and J by 3 bases, leaving 12 bases between them.

J is TRBJ2-6 and V is TRBV7-9; no firm D call. CDR3 size: 14 residues. V lost 7 bases and J lost 4, with 11 bases in between. Germline CDR1 is SEHNR and CDR2 is FQNEAQ (reference sequence). The CDR3 protein is CASTLTAGANVLTF. DNA of the CDR3: TGTGCCAGCACCCTTACGGCGGGGGCCAACGTCCTGACTTTC. Combining the CDR3 with reference TRBV7-9 and TRBJ2-6 gives the whole variable domain DTGVSQNPRHKITKRGQNVTFRCDPISEHNRLYWYRQTLGQGPEFLTYFQNEAQLEKSRLLSDRFSAERPKGSFSTLEIQRTEQGDSAMYLCASTLTAGANVLTFGAGSRLTVL.

The rearrangement uses TRBV4-3 and TRBJ1-5, with TRBD1 matching over 7 bases. With V trimmed by 3 bases and J by 5 bases, 4 bases remained unmatched. The CDR3 sequence is 14 residues long. The germline CDR1 and CDR2 sequences are LGHNA and YSLEER. In nucleotides, the CDR3 is TGCGCCAGCAGCCATTACAGGGGCCATCAGCCCCAGCATTTT. It specifies CASSHYRGHQPQHF.

This clonotype was found a few times. The chain combines TRBV15 with TRBJ2-5, with 7 nucleotides matching TRBD1. Losses at the gene ends were 5 bases for V and 2 bases for J; bases not matched to a gene: 8. The CDR3 spans 15 residues. Germline V gives CDR1 LNHNV, CDR2 YYDKDF (reference sequence). CDR3 nucleotides: TGTGCCACCAGCCGGACAGGCTTATCACAAGAGACCCAGTACTTC. This gives the protein CATSRTGLSQETQYF. Combining the CDR3 with reference TRBV15 and TRBJ2-5 gives the whole variable domain DAMVIQNPRYQVTQFGKPVTLSCSQTLNHNVMYWYQQKSSQAPKLLFHYYDKDFNNEADTPDNFQSRRPNTSFCFLDIRSPGLGDTAMYLCATSRTGLSQETQYFGPGTRLLVL.

This clonotype was seen a handful of times. J is TRBJ2-5 and V is TRBV24-1; no firm D call. Germline V lookup: CDR1 KGHDR, CDR2 SFDVKD. There are 12 residues in the CDR3. Trimming removed 2 bases from V and 4 bases from J, with 4 bases in between. CDR3 sequence: CATSDSRETQYF. Written as DNA, the CDR3 is TGTGCCACCAGTGATTCGAGAGAGACCCAGTACTTC.

This clonotype was counted between two and nine times. The rearrangement uses TRBV7-9 and TRBJ1-2, with D tentatively TRBD1 (6 bases). This CDR3 comprises 14 residues. Trimming took 4 bases from V and 7 from J, leaving 16 bases between them. CDR1 and CDR2 (germline): SEHNR, FQNEAQ (reference sequence). CDR3: CASSSSGVRTGYTF. In nucleotides, the CDR3 is TGTGCCAGCAGCTCTTCAGGGGTACGAACTGGCTACACCTTC.